This T cell receptor beta chain emerged from a study of T cell changes during pregnancy in multiple sclerosis. The CDR3 totals 17 residues. Germline V gene data show CDR1 as SGHNT and CDR2 as YYREEE (reference sequence). V was pared by 5 bases and J by 0 bases, with 10 bases of the junction left unmatched. The method was immunoSEQ multiplex PCR; TCRdb's version includes in-frame clones alone and lacks a portion of them. The sample carries about 110,000 clones, around 93% recorded once. The sequences come from peripheral blood, collected in the third trimester of pregnancy. The sequence derives from a female donor in good health, enrolled as a control in a pregnancy study. This chain joins TRBV5-4 and TRBJ2-3, with 9 bases that match TRBD1. For the CDR3, the DNA is TGTGCCAGCAGTCAGCCCCCCGGACAGGGGAGCACAGATACGCAGTATTTT. Translated, it gives CASSQPPGQGSTDTQYF.